Below are 17 T cell receptor beta chains sequenced from a single sample in a study of immune cell composition in non-small cell lung cancer. The repertoire was sequenced with immunoSEQ multiplex PCR; TCRdb's copy has only in-frame clones and lacks some. The profile shows 13,000 or so clones, around 75% of them singletons. Sequencing was done on a sample of lung tumor tissue. These receptors originate from a human donor with non-small cell lung cancer.

The chain is built from TRBV18 and TRBJ1-2; 12 bases align to TRBD1. The CDR3 contains 18 residues. Trimming removed 4 bases from V and 8 bases from J; junction bases left unmatched: 17. Germline assignment: CDR1 KGHSH and CDR2 LQKENI. The CDR3 DNA reads as TGTGCCAGCTCACAAGGTACCGGGACAGGGGGCTTGCAGGACGGCTACACCTTC. As protein: CASSQGTGTGGLQDGYTF.

J is TRBJ1-1 and V is TRBV30; 8 bases fit TRBD1. CDR1 is GTSNPN, CDR2 SVGIG, per germline (reference sequence). V lost 1 base to trimming and J lost 4 bases; unmatched junction nucleotides: 5. This CDR3 region has 14 residues. Here the CDR3 reads CAWSGDRGSTEAFF. The CDR3 nucleotides are TGTGCCTGGAGTGGCGACAGGGGTAGCACTGAAGCTTTCTTT.

This chain links TRBV10-3 with TRBJ2-3; no reliable D call. The CDR3 totals 11 residues. V was shortened by 5 bases and J by 2 bases, with 2 bases between the two germline ends. Per germline, CDR1 ENHRY and CDR2 SYGVKD. The CDR3 region has the DNA TGTGCCATCAGTTACACAGATACGCAGTATTTT. Encoded protein: CAISYTDTQYF.

CDR3 protein: CASSNTAGSGANVLTF. DNA of the CDR3: TGTGCCAGCAGTAATACAGCTGGCTCTGGGGCCAACGTCCTGACTTTC. The V gene is TRBV9, the J gene TRBJ2-6; D uncertain. Germline assignment: CDR1 SGDLS and CDR2 YYNGEE. The CDR3 totals 16 residues. The V end was cut by 5 bases, the J end by 0 bases, with 12 bases between.

The chain uses TRBV25-1 and TRBJ1-3; D gene uncertain. The germline V and J ends were trimmed by 6 bases and 4 bases, with 10 bases remaining between them. CDR1 is MGHDK and CDR2 is SYGVNS in the germline V gene. This CDR3 spans 13 amino acids. For the CDR3, the DNA is TGTGCCAGCAGACGGGGTGCCGGAAACACCATATATTTT. It specifies CASRRGAGNTIYF.

The chain is built from TRBV18 and TRBJ2-2, with D possibly TRBD1 on 6 matching bases. The CDR3 has 15 residues. Germline lookup yields CDR1 KGHSH and CDR2 LQKENI. V was pared by 2 bases and J by 6 bases, with 13 bases between. The CDR3 here is CASSPSRGFAGELFF. In DNA, the CDR3 is TGTGCCAGCTCACCAAGCAGGGGTTTCGCCGGGGAGCTGTTTTTT.

In DNA, the CDR3 is TGTGCCAGCAGCTTGGGGGCCGTCACAGATACGCAGTATTTT. The encoded protein is CASSLGAVTDTQYF. This rearrangement joins TRBV7-2 to TRBJ2-3; tentative D call: TRBD1 (6 bases). Trimming took 3 bases from V and 2 from J, leaving 9 bases between them. This CDR3 spans 14 amino acids. CDR1 and CDR2 from the germline V gene are SGHTA and FQGNSA.

Only a few counts were recorded for this clone. The chain uses TRBV19 and TRBJ1-2; 8 positions match TRBD1. CDR3 size: 14 residues. Looked up from germline, CDR1 is LNHDA and CDR2 is SQIVND (reference sequence). V gave up 4 bases and J gave up 5 bases; unmatched junction bases: 6. CDR3: CASSTGQGWYGYTF. The CDR3 DNA follows: TGTGCCAGTAGTACCGGACAGGGCTGGTATGGCTACACCTTC.

V usage is TRBV10-3 and J usage is TRBJ2-1, with 12 bases that match TRBD2. This CDR3 has 15 amino acids. With 4 bases clipped from V and 8 bases from J, the junction kept 6 bases outside the gene matches. CDR1 ENHRY and CDR2 SYGVKD come from the germline V gene. The CDR3 nucleotides read TGTGCCATCAGTGCAAGGACTAGCGGGACCGATGAGCAGTTCTTC. Protein product: CAISARTSGTDEQFF.

The chain uses TRBV14 and TRBJ1-4; D perhaps matches TRBD1 (5 bases). The V gene lost 4 bases and the J gene lost 0 bases, with 15 bases spanning the gap. CDR1 is SGHDN and CDR2 is FVKESK in the germline V gene. The CDR3 has 17 amino acids. CDR3 bases: TGTGCCAGCAGCCCGCGGGACGGACCATCAACTAATGAAAAACTGTTTTTT. Translating it yields CASSPRDGPSTNEKLFF.

The chain joins TRBV7-8 to TRBJ2-6; 7 bases map to TRBD1. V dropped 5 bases and J dropped 2; count of bases not matched to a gene: 15. The CDR3 sequence is 19 residues long. In germline, CDR1 is SGHVS, CDR2 FQNEAQ. CDR3 sequence reads: CASSLLQGMARAGANVLTF. CDR3 DNA sequence: TGTGCCAGCAGCCTGCTACAGGGGATGGCTCGGGCTGGGGCCAACGTCCTGACTTTC.

The chain carries TRBV9 and TRBJ2-5; D ambiguous. Germline V gene data show CDR1 as SGDLS and CDR2 as YYNGEE. The CDR3 sequence is 14 residues long. Trimming removed 2 bases at V and 3 bases at J, with 11 bases between. The CDR3 region is CASSVDGYEETQYF. The CDR3, as DNA: TGTGCCAGCAGCGTTGACGGGTACGAAGAGACCCAGTACTTC.

The chain couples TRBV7-2 to TRBJ1-2; 7 bases agree with TRBD1. The CDR3 sequence is 15 residues long. The V and J ends lost 4 bases and 4 bases, in that order; junction bases with no gene match: 9. The germline V gene has CDR1 SGHTA and CDR2 FQGNSA. CDR3 DNA: TGTGCCAGCAGCTACCCCCGGACAGGCTTCTATGGCTACACCTTC. Translated, it gives CASSYPRTGFYGYTF.

This clone was counted between two and nine times. The genes are TRBV5-8 and TRBJ1-2; 11 bases fit TRBD1. Germline V gives CDR1 SGHTS, CDR2 YDEGEE. The trim removed 2 bases at V and 3 bases at J, leaving 3 bases unmatched. The CDR3 length is 15 residues. CDR3: CASSFGQGAYYGYTF. The CDR3 DNA is TGTGCCAGCAGCTTCGGACAGGGGGCATACTATGGCTACACCTTC.

This chain uses TRBV27 with TRBJ2-3; no clear D. Germline CDR1 and CDR2: MNHEY and SMNVEV (reference sequence). The V gene lost 8 bases and the J gene lost 2 bases, with 11 bases spanning the gap. The CDR3 loop spans 13 amino acids. Here the CDR3 reads CASLSGLTDTQYF. For the CDR3, the DNA is TGTGCCAGCCTGAGTGGGCTCACAGATACGCAGTATTTT.

This chain connects TRBV18 to TRBJ1-1; 9 bases fit TRBD1. Germline CDR1 and CDR2: KGHSH and LQKENI. The CDR3 contains 17 residues. Germline trimming cut 4 bases from V and 0 bases from J; bases unmatched to any gene: 9. CDR3 DNA sequence: TGTGCCAGCTCACAGAATGACAGGGGGTTCATGAACACTGAAGCTTTCTTT. Translated: CASSQNDRGFMNTEAFF.

V gene TRBV6-1 combines with J gene TRBJ2-1, with TRBD2 matching over 11 bases. Germline V gene sequence: CDR1 MNHNS, CDR2 SASEGT. The junction had 10 bases not matched to a gene; V was cut back by 6 bases and J by 9 bases. The CDR3 is 15 amino acids. CDR3 protein: CASRGLAGGQVEQFF. As DNA, the CDR3 is TGTGCCAGCAGAGGACTAGCGGGCGGTCAGGTTGAGCAGTTCTTC.